This TCR beta chain derives from a study of CD8 T cells in Susac syndrome. The CDR3 totals 12 residues. V was cut by 7 bases and J by 4 bases, with 8 bases left in between. Germline V gives CDR1 KGHDR, CDR2 SFDVKD. The RNA input was 0.5 to 1 ug, and it was reverse transcribed with random hexamers. TCRdb ran MiXCR on the immunoSEQ multiplex PCR reads and lists one entry per CDR3 protein. The sample holds hundreds of thousands of distinct CDR3 sequences, about 95% seen once. The multiple sclerosis controls were treatment-naive patients with relapsing-remitting disease that was stable or active. The TEMRA cells underwent FACS enrichment, while the CD8+ and CD4+ T cells underwent negative isolation.

J is TRBJ2-3 and V is TRBV24-1; D is ambiguous. The receptor was isolated from a human donor with multiple sclerosis. The sequenced sample consisted of CD4+ T cells from PBMCs. The CDR3 sequence: CATRGDADTQYF. The CDR3 nucleotides are TGTGCCACCAGAGGAGATGCAGATACGCAGTATTTT.